This TCR beta chain was obtained from a study of identical twins. The CDR3 length is 18 residues. V dropped 3 bases and J dropped 8; count of bases not matched to a gene: 12. Donors were all healthy Caucasians. From the 5' RACE reads, TCRdb called clonotypes with MiXCR, one entry per CDR3 protein. The profile shows hundreds of thousands of distinct CDR3 sequences, 9% to 15% of them singletons. This sample was also put to use in a study of yellow fever vaccine responses in identical twins.

Sequenced: PBMCs. This chain joins TRBV23-1 and TRBJ2-1; 14 nucleotides align to TRBD2. TRBV23-1 has ORF status, its function being uncertain. This clonotype was obtained from a young woman in good health. For the CDR3, the DNA is TGCGCCAGCAGTCAGGGACTAGCGGGAGCAAGGGGCGCGGATGAGCAGTTCTTC. Its translation is CASSQGLAGARGADEQFF.